This T cell receptor beta chain stems from a study of cytomegalovirus exposure and HLA in healthy donors. Use of 60 Vbeta and 13 Jbeta primers characterized the PCR. Clones were read by immunoSEQ multiplex PCR, and TCRdb kept only the in-frame ones, dropping some. This sample carries around 220,000 clones, under 80% of them seen once, and the ten largest clones take under 2%. The CDR3 spans 12 residues. Deletions cut 2 bases from V and 6 bases from J, with 10 bases between. Germline V gene lookup returns CDR1 GTSNPN and CDR2 SVGIG (reference sequence). The chain employs TRBV30 and TRBJ1-1, with D possibly matching TRBD1 (5 bases). This clonotype originated in a woman between 25 and 40 years old in good health and CMV-seronegative. The sample consisted of PBMCs. The CDR3 nucleotides are TGTGCCTGGAGTACAGGTAACCCTGAAGCTTTCTTT. It yields the protein CAWSTGNPEAFF.